What follows is one T cell receptor (beta chain) and its context. Its cognate antigen is unknown. Individual cDNA molecules received unique molecular identifiers during library preparation. In TCRdb, the 5' RACE reads were re-called with MiXCR into one record per CDR3 protein. The sample has 55,000 or so distinct CDR3 sequences, approximately 10% seen once. Trimming removed 0 bases from V and 10 bases from J, with 7 bases in between. This CDR3 is 13 amino acids long. The germline V gene encodes CDR1 LGHDT and CDR2 YNNKEL (reference sequence). The data originate from a study of early T cells in non-severe SARS-CoV-2 infection. The wider study: Whole-blood bulk RNA, unsorted, was sequenced, and chains were unpaired.

Findings of the study overall: VDJdb matching skewed toward anti-spike CD8 responses, missing private and CD4 specificities.

Sequencing was performed on whole blood. This TCR was sampled from an adult who was a healthcare worker with PCR-confirmed SARS-CoV-2 infection or an uninfected control (not recorded which). The chain links TRBV3-1 to TRBJ1-6; D is unresolved. The CDR3 sequence is CASSQEPGSPLHF. CDR3 nucleotides: TGTGCCAGCAGCCAAGAGCCGGGGTCACCCCTCCACTTT. The variable domain in full, with the rest retrieved from reference TRBV3-1 and TRBJ1-6, is DTAVSQTPKYLVTQMGNDKSIKCEQNLGHDTMYWYKQDSKKFLKIMFSYNNKELIINETVPNRFSPKSPDKAHLNLHINSLELGDSAVYFCASSQEPGSPLHFGNGTRLTVT.